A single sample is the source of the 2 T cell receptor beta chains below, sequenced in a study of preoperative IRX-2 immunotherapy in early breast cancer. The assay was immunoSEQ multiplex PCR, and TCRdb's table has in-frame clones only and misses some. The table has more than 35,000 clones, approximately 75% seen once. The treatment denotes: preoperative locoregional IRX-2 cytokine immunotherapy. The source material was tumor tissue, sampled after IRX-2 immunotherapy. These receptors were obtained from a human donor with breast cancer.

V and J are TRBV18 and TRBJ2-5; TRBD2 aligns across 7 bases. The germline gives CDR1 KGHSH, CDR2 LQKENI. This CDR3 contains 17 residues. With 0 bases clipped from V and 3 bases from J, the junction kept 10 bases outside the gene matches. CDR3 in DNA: TGTGCCAGCTCACCACCAGGCCCGGGGGGACTAAAAGAGACCCAGTACTTC. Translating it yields CASSPPGPGGLKETQYF.

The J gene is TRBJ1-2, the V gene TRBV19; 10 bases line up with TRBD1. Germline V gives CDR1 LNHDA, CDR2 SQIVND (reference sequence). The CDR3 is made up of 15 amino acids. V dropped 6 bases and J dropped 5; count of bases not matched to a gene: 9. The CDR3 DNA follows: TGTGCCAGTAGCACGACAGGGGGCGGTAATTATGGCTACACCTTC. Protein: CASSTTGGGNYGYTF.